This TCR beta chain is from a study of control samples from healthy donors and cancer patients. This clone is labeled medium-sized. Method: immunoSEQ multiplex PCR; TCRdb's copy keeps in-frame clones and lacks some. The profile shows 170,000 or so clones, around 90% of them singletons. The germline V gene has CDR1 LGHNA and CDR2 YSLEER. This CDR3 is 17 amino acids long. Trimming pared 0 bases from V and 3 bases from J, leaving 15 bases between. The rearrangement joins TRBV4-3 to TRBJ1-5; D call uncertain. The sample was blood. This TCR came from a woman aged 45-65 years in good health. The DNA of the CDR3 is TGCGCCAGCAGCCAAGAGTACGTGGTACAGATCAATCAGCCCCAGCATTTT. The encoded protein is CASSQEYVVQINQPQHF.